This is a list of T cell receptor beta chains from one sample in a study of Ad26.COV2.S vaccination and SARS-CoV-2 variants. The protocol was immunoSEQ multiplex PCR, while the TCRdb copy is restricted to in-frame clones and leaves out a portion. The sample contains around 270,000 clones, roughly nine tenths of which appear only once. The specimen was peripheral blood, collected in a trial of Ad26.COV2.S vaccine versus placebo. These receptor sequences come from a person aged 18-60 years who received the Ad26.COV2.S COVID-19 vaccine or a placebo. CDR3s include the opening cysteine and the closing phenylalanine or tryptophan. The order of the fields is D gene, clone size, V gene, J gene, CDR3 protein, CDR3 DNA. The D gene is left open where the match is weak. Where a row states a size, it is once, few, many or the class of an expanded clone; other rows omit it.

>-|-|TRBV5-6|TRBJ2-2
CASSADGGLNTGELFF
TGTGCCAGCAGCGCAGACGGGGGACTGAACACCGGGGAGCTGTTTTTT
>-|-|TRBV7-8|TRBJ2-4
CASSLPRTALGAKNIQYF
TGTGCCAGCAGCTTACCTCGGACTGCCCTTGGAGCCAAAAACATTCAGTACTTC
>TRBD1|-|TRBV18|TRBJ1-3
CASSTSTGGAGNTIYF
TGTGCCAGCTCAACTTCGACAGGGGGCGCAGGAAACACCATATATTTT
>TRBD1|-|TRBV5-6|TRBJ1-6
CASSFDRGPYNSPLHF
TGTGCCAGCAGCTTTGACAGGGGGCCCTATAATTCACCCCTCCACTTT
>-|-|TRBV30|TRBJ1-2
CAWSHGGQVLNYGYTF
TGTGCCTGGAGTCACGGAGGACAAGTGCTTAACTATGGCTACACCTTC
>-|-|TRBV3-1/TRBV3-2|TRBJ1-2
CASSQDLSSPYGYTF
TGTGCCAGCAGCCAAGACCTGTCATCTCCTTATGGCTACACCTTC
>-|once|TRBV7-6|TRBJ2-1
CASSLNNGASYNEQFF
TGTGCCAGCAGCTTAAATAACGGGGCTTCCTACAATGAGCAGTTCTTC
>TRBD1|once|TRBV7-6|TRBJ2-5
CASSSRTGSILETQYF
TGTGCCAGCAGCTCCCGGACAGGGTCGATTCTGGAGACCCAGTACTTC
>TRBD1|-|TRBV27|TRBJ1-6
CASSLGGRGYNSPLHF
TGTGCCAGCAGTTTAGGGGGCAGGGGGTATAATTCACCCCTCCACTTT
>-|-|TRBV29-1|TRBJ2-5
CSVRSLQETQYF
TGCAGCGTGAGATCCCTCCAAGAGACCCAGTACTTC
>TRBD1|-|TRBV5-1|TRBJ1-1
CASSLVGTGNTEAFF
TGCGCCAGCAGCTTGGTCGGGACAGGTAACACTGAAGCTTTCTTT
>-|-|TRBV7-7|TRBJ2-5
CASRGAGETQYF
TGTGCTAGCAGGGGTGCCGGGGAGACCCAGTACTTC
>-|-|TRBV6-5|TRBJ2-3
CASSYIRTDTQYF
TGTGCCAGCAGTTACATCCGCACAGATACGCAGTATTTT
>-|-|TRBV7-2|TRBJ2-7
CASSLDLGRGNYEQYF
TGTGCCAGCAGCTTAGACCTCGGCAGGGGAAACTACGAGCAGTACTTC
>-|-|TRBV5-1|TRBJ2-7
CASSPSTGTYEQYF
TGCGCCAGCAGCCCTAGTACAGGGACCTACGAGCAGTACTTC
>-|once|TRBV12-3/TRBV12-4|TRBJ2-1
CASSFGNEQFF
TGTGCCAGCAGTTTTGGTAATGAGCAGTTCTTC
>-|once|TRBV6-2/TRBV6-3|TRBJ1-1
CASSYGGYTEAFF
TGTGCCAGCAGTTACGGCGGGTACACTGAAGCTTTCTTT
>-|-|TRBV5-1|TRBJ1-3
CASSLVGRGSGNTIYF
TGCGCCAGCAGCTTGGTGGGCAGGGGATCCGGAAACACCATATATTTT
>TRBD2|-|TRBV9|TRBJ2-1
CASSVLGLAGGLGNEQFF
TGTGCCAGCAGCGTATTGGGACTAGCGGGGGGGCTGGGGAATGAGCAGTTCTTC
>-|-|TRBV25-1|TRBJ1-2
CASSAPGGGYTF
TGTGCCAGCAGTGCCCCCGGGGGTGGCTACACCTTC
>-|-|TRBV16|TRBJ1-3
CASSQDRSSGNTIYF
TGTGCCAGCAGCCAAGACCGAAGCTCTGGAAACACCATATATTTT
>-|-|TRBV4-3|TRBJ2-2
CASSQDSLLYYTGELFF
TGCGCCAGCAGCCAAGACAGCTTACTATACTACACCGGGGAGCTGTTTTTT
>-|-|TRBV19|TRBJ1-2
CASSIRGGQAAFYGYTF
TGTGCCAGTAGTATCCGGGGGGGGCAGGCGGCTTTCTATGGCTACACCTTC
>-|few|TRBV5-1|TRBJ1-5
CASSPGAYGSNQPQHF
TGCGCCAGCAGCCCGGGGGCATATGGTAGCAATCAGCCCCAGCATTTT
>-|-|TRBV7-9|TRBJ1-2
CASSLDTLGDGYTF
TGTGCCAGCAGCTTAGACACACTGGGGGACGGCTACACCTTC
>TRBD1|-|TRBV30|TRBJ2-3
CAWTEGTGVTDTQYF
TGTGCCTGGACCGAGGGGACAGGGGTCACAGATACGCAGTATTTT
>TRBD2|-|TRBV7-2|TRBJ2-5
CASSFLHWLAGNQETQYF
TGTGCCAGCAGCTTCTTACATTGGCTAGCGGGCAACCAAGAGACCCAGTACTTC
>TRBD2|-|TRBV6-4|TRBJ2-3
CASSAGLAGADTQYF
TGTGCCAGCAGTGCTGGACTAGCTGGGGCAGATACGCAGTATTTT
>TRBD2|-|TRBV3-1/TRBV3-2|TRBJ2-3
CASSRLSGGARNTQYF
TGTGCCAGCAGCCGTCTGAGCGGGGGGGCCCGTAATACGCAGTATTTT
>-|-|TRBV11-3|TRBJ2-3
CASSTRPTDTQYF
TGTGCCAGCAGCACCCGGCCCACAGATACGCAGTATTTT
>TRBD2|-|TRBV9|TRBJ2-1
CASSARDTSGRRQGGSEQFF
TGTGCCAGCAGCGCCCGAGACACTAGCGGGAGAAGGCAGGGGGGGAGTGAGCAGTTCTTC
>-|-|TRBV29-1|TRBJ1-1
CSVSQGRTEAFF
TGCAGCGTATCACAGGGTAGAACTGAAGCTTTCTTT
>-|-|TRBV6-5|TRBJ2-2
CASSRQRTGELFF
TGTGCCAGCTCACGACAGCGCACCGGGGAGCTGTTTTTT
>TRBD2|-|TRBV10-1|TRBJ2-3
CATGTSGLSDTQYF
TGCGCCACCGGGACTAGCGGGCTATCAGATACGCAGTATTTT
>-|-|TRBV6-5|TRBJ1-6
CASSYDVTGNSPLHF
TGTGCCAGCAGTTACGATGTGACAGGCAATTCACCCCTCCACTTT
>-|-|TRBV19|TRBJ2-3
CASRARGAGPPPAYF
TGTGCCAGTAGGGCCCGGGGGGCGGGGCCTCCTCCCGCGTATTTT
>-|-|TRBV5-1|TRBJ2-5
CASSLVTGRVPGQETQYF
TGCGCCAGCAGCTTGGTGACAGGTCGGGTCCCAGGCCAAGAGACCCAGTACTTC
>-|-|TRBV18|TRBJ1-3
CASSPGQVDGNTIYF
TGTGCCAGCTCACCGGGGCAGGTGGATGGAAACACCATATATTTT
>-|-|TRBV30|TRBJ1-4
CAWSTSEKLFF
TGTGCCTGGAGCACCTCCGAAAAACTGTTTTTT
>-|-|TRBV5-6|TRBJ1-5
CASSLEGSNQPQHF
TGTGCCAGCAGCTTGGAGGGGAGCAATCAGCCCCAGCATTTT
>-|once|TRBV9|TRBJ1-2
CASSVLGGHGYTF
TGTGCCAGCAGCGTACTCGGGGGTCATGGCTACACCTTC
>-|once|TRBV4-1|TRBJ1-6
CASSQDLRGTYNSPLHF
TGCGCCAGCAGCCAAGATCTGAGGGGAACCTATAATTCACCCCTCCACTTT
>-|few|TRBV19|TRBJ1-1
CASSPGLFNTEAFF
TGTGCCAGTAGTCCGGGCCTTTTTAACACTGAAGCTTTCTTT
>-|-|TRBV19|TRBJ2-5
CASSLYPGQETQYF
TGTGCCAGTAGCCTTTACCCCGGACAAGAGACCCAGTACTTC
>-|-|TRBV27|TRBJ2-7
CASTPGPGSLHEQYF
TGTGCCAGCACCCCAGGCCCAGGGAGCCTTCACGAGCAGTACTTC
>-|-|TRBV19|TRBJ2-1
CASSIYNEQFF
TGTGCCAGTAGTATCTACAATGAGCAGTTCTTC
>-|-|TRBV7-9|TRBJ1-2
CASSLLQVHGYTF
TGTGCCAGCAGCTTATTGCAGGTTCATGGCTACACCTTC
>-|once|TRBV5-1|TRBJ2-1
CASSWGTENEQFF
TGCGCCAGCAGCTGGGGGACTGAGAATGAGCAGTTCTTC
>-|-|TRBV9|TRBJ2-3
CASSVATAGSGTDTQYF
TGTGCCAGCAGCGTAGCGACAGCCGGATCAGGCACAGATACGCAGTATTTT
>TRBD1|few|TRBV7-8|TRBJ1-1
CASRPTGGANTEAFF
TGTGCCAGCAGACCGACAGGGGGAGCTAACACTGAAGCTTTCTTT
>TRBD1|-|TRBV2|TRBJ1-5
CASSRTGQRQPQHF
TGTGCCAGCAGTCGGACAGGGCAGAGACAGCCCCAGCATTTT
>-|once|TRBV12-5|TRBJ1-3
CASGFIRSSGNTIYF
TGTGCTAGTGGTTTTATCAGGAGCTCTGGAAACACCATATATTTT
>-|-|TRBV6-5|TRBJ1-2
CASSYGSTSGYTF
TGTGCCAGCAGTTATGGCAGCACGAGTGGCTACACCTTC
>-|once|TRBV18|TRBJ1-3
CASSRDNSGNTIYF
TGTGCCAGCTCTCGGGACAACTCTGGAAACACCATATATTTT
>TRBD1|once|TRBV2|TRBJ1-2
CASRTERGRSYGYTF
TGTGCCAGCAGGACTGAAAGGGGGCGTAGCTATGGCTACACCTTC
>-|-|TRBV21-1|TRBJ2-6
CASSKVGQGSSGANVLTF
-
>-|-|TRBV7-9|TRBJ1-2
CASSFGQRGYGYTF
TGTGCCAGCAGCTTTGGACAGCGCGGCTATGGCTACACCTTC